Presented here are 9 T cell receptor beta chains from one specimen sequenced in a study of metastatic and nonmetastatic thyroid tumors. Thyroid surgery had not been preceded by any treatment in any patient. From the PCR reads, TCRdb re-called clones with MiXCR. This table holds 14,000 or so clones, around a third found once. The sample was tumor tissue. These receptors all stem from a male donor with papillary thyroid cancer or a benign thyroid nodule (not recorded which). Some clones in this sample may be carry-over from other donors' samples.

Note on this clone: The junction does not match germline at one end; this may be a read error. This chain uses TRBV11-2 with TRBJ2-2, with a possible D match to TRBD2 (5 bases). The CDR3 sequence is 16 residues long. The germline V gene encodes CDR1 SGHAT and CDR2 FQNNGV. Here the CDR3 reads CAGSPRPPPNTGERFF. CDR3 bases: TGTGCCGGCAGCCCTAGACCCCCACCAAACACCGGGGAGCGGTTTTTT.

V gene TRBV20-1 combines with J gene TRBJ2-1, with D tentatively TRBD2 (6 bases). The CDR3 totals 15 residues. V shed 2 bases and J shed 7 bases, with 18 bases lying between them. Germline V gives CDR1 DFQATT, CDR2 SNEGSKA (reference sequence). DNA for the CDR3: TGCAGTGCTAGATTAGTGGGGGGATTCAGGAATGAGCAGTTCTTC. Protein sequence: CSARLVGGFRNEQFF.

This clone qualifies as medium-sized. The CDR3, as DNA: TGCGCCAGCAGCTCGAAAGGGGTCGATCCCTATCAGCCCCAGCATTTT. Residues: CASSSKGVDPYQPQHF. This chain uses TRBV4-1 with TRBJ1-5; tentative D call: TRBD1 (5 bases). The V gene's germline CDR1 is MGHRA and CDR2 YSYEKL. V was clipped by 5 bases and J by 5 bases, with 19 bases between them. CDR3 length equals 16 residues.

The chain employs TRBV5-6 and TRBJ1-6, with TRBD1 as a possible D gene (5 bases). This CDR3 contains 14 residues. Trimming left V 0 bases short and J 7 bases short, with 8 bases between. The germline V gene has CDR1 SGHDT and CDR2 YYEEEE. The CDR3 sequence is CASSLERDNSPLHF. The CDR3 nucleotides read TGTGCCAGCAGCTTGGAGAGGGACAATTCACCCCTCCACTTT.

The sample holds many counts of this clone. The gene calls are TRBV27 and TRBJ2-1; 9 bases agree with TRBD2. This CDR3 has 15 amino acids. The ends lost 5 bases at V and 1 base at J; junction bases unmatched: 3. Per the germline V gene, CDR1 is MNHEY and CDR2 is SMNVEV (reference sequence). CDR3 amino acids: CASSPGLASYNEQFF. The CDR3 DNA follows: TGTGCCAGCAGTCCCGGACTAGCGTCCTACAATGAGCAGTTCTTC.

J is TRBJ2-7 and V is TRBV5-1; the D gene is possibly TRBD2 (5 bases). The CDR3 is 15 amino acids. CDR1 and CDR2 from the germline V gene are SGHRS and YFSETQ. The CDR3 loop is CAISLGAASSYEQYF. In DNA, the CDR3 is TGCGCTATCAGCTTGGGAGCGGCTAGCTCCTACGAGCAGTACTTC.

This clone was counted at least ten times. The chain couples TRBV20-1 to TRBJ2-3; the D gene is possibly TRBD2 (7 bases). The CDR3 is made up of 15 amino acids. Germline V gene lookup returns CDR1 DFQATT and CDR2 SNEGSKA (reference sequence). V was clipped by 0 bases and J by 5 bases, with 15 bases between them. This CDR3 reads CSARDPRGAEDTQYF. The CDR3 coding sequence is TGCAGTGCTAGAGATCCCCGGGGGGCCGAAGATACGCAGTATTTT.

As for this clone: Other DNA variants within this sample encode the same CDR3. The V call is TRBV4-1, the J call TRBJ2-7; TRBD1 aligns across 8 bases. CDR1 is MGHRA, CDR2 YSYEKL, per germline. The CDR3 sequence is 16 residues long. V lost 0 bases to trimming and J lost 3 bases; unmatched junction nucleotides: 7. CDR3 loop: CASSQDLYRGIYEQYF. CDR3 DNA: TGCGCCAGCAGCCAAGATCTATACAGGGGGATCTACGAGCAGTACTTC.

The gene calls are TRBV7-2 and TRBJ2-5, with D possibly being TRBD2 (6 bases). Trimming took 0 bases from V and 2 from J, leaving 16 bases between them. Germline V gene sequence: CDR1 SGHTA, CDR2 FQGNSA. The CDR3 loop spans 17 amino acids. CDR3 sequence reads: CASSLASWGVSQETQYF. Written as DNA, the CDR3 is TGTGCCAGCAGCTTAGCTAGCTGGGGGGTGTCACAAGAGACCCAGTACTTC.